This paragraph covers one TCR beta chain sequence. Here immunoSEQ multiplex PCR was the method, and the copy in TCRdb shows in-frame clones only, minus some. The sample contains roughly 30,000 clones, 88% of which appear only once. V was clipped by 3 bases and J by 1 base, with 9 bases between them. The CDR3 totals 14 residues. CDR1 and CDR2 (germline): KGHSH, LQKENI. The data derive from a study of T cell changes during pregnancy in multiple sclerosis. The chain uses TRBV18 and TRBJ1-1; unclear D gene. The receptor comes from a female donor in good health, enrolled as a control in a pregnancy study. The starting material was CD4+ T cells from peripheral blood mononuclear cells, obtained in the first trimester of pregnancy. The CDR3 nucleotides are TGTGCCAGCTCACCTTATGGCCCGAACACTGAAGCTTTCTTT. Translated: CASSPYGPNTEAFF.